The T cell receptor (beta chain) described here comes from a study of T cells after posttransplantation cyclophosphamide. The V gene's germline CDR1 is SGHVS and CDR2 FQNEAQ. The length of the CDR3 is 14 residues. The V and J ends lost 5 bases and 0 bases respectively, with 10 bases between them. The data were produced by immunoSEQ multiplex PCR, yet TCRdb's version contains in-frame clones alone and is incomplete. The table records some 3,100 clones, around 85% of them present only once. This clone was seen a single time. Cyclophosphamide on days +3 and +4 followed busulfan-fludarabine conditioning and a marrow graft.

Sequencing used PBMCs, obtained after allogeneic stem cell transplant with posttransplant cyclophosphamide. The chain uses TRBV7-8 and TRBJ1-1; D remains ambiguous. The origin of this receptor is a female patient aged 50-60 years who received an allogeneic stem cell transplant from an unrelated donor, was CMV-positive, and had acute and chronic GVHD. The graft donor may have contributed some T cells. In nucleotides, the CDR3 is TGTGCCAGCAGCATCCCCGGGGTGAACACTGAAGCTTTCTTT. This translates into CASSIPGVNTEAFF.